The entry below gives a single TCR beta chain sequence along with its context. The repertoire was sequenced with immunoSEQ multiplex PCR; TCRdb's copy has only in-frame clones and lacks some. The sample yields 65,000 to 70,000 clones, about 86% seen once. The data were obtained in a study of blood T cell repertoires in COVID-19. The CDR3 consists of 14 residues. Germline V gene sequence: CDR1 LGHDT, CDR2 YNNKEL (reference sequence). V was clipped by 0 bases and J by 1 base, with 6 bases between them. This TCR was recovered from a man between 40 and 49 years old with COVID-19, enrolled during active disease. Sample: peripheral blood. This chain connects TRBV3-1 (or the pseudogene TRBV3-2) to TRBJ1-1; D unclear. The CDR3 coding sequence is TGTGCCAGCAGCCAAGAACAGACGAACACTGAAGCTTTCTTT. It yields the protein CASSQEQTNTEAFF.